The 3 T cell receptor beta chains below were found in one sample sequenced in a study of blood T cells in healthy people across ages. Sample-barcoded 5' priming and a J-beta primer mix drove a second PCR of about 6 to 12 cycles. TCRdb redid the calling of the 5' RACE reads with MiXCR, one entry per CDR3 protein. The table shows hundreds of thousands of distinct CDR3 sequences, with about 50% occurring only once. The sequenced sample consisted of blood. All receptors derive from a woman older than 75 in good health.

This clonotype was observed at least ten times. The chain has TRBV5-1 and TRBJ2-4; TRBD1 aligns across 7 bases. This CDR3 spans 16 amino acids. Germline CDR1 reads SGHRS; CDR2 reads YFSETQ. V trimming: 0 bases; J trimming: 4 bases; junction bases outside the gene matches: 7. The CDR3 bases are TGCGCCAGCAGCTTGGGGGGACAGCTAGCAAAAAACATTCAGTACTTC. As protein: CASSLGGQLAKNIQYF.

Concerning this clonotype: This may come from a read error, since a much larger clone is one base off. The V gene is TRBV4-1, the J gene TRBJ1-4, with 7 bases aligning to TRBD1. The V gene's germline CDR1 is MGHRA and CDR2 YSYEKL. V shed 3 bases, J shed 11 bases, and the junction held 15 bases outside the gene matches. The CDR3 covers 16 residues. CDR3 nucleotides: TGCGCCAGCAGCCAGGTGACAGGGTTACCCTCAGACAAACTGTTTTTT. Encoded protein: CASSQVTGLPSDKLFF.

This clonotype was observed many times. The genes are TRBV12-3 or TRBV12-4 and TRBJ2-7; D remains unclear. V dropped 3 bases and J dropped 2 bases, with 8 bases sitting between them. This CDR3 contains 13 residues. In DNA, the CDR3 is TGTGCCAGCAGTTTGAACACCCCCTACGAGCAGTACTTC. This sequence encodes CASSLNTPYEQYF.